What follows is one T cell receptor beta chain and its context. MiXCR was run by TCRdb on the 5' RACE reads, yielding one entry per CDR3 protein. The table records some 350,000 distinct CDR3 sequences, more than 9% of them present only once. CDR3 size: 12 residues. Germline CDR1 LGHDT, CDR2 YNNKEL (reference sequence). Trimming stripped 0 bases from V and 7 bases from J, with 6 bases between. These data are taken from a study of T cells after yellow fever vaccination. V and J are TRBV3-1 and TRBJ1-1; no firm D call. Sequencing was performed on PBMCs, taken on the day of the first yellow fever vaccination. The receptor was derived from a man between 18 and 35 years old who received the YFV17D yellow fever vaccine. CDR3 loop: CASSQESDEAFF. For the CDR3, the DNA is TGTGCCAGCAGCCAAGAATCGGATGAAGCTTTCTTT.